This T cell receptor (beta chain) was captured in a study of T cell repertoires in cytomegalovirus infection. CDR1 is MNHNS and CDR2 is SASEGT in the germline V gene. V shed 0 bases, J shed 7 bases, and the junction held 8 bases outside the gene matches. CDR3 length: 17 amino acids. TCRdb used MiXCR to reprocess the reads, holding one entry per CDR3 protein. The sample holds about 490,000 distinct CDR3 sequences, roughly 12% seen once. Whole-study results and caveats: The ex vivo response was dominated by HLA-C-restricted CMV-specific TCR beta clonotypes.

This clonotype was seen at least ten times. What it binds is unknown. The specimen was PBMCs. The genes are TRBV6-1 and TRBJ2-1; the match to TRBD2 covers 11 bases. The sequence derives from a human donor in good health (CMV status not recorded). Some clones in this sample may be carry-over from other donors' samples. The CDR3 DNA reads TGTGCCAGCAGTGAAGCTACTAGCGGGAGTTGGTATAATGAGCAGTTCTTC. This codes for CASSEATSGSWYNEQFF.